The sequence of this T cell receptor beta chain was determined in a study of T cells in Graves' hyperthyroidism and ophthalmopathy (dated by TCRdb to the late 2010s). Background for the entire study: Peripheral blood samples were taken at initial diagnosis, before any treatment was given. In several Graves' hyperthyroidism patients, the study also compared T-cell repertoires from thyroid tissue with T-cell repertoires from blood. The roughly 90 discovery patients were divided at random into training and test sets in a 7:3 ratio. After sampling, hyperthyroidism patients received methimazole starting at 30 mg daily, and ophthalmopathy patients received high-dose intravenous methylprednisolone. Prospective prediction of ophthalmopathy was tested in an independent validation cohort consisting of about 19 hyperthyroidism patients and around 17 patients who later progressed to ophthalmopathy. The paper describes TCR Vbeta CDR3 sequencing of roughly 130 peripheral blood samples, made up of roughly 40 ophthalmopathy patients, roughly 72 hyperthyroidism patients and roughly 17 progressor patients. To identify distinguishing TCR V-J signatures, a discovery cohort of some 100 patients was used, comprising 43 with Graves' ophthalmopathy and 57 with stable Graves' hyperthyroidism. Paper-wide results and their limitations: Most expanded thyroid clonotypes (frequency above 0.001) were also detected in blood, a finding suggesting that blood repertoires may reflect thyroid immune responses. Sample size was not statistically predetermined, and investigators were not blinded to group allocation. During validation, the model predicted progression to ophthalmopathy a median of approximately six months ahead of onset, with around 65% sensitivity and about 72% specificity. A model built on a 13 V-J signature distinguished ophthalmopathy from stable hyperthyroidism, reaching 85% to 90% sensitivity and approximately 83% specificity in cross-validation and 80%/75% in testing.

V loses 0 bases, J loses 5 bases, and the germline ends lie 8 bases apart. CDR1 and CDR2 are read off the germline V gene as SGHRS and YFSETQ. The CDR3 holds 13 amino acids from the cysteine to the phenylalanine. Only the CDR3 region is kept as DNA, spanning 39 bases read in frame from base 1. This clonotype was found many times. It has no known antigen specificity. Within one base of it there is no much larger clone, and no base qualities were kept. Ophthalmopathy patients had moderately to severely active disease, with a Clinical Activity Score of 3 or more, a NOSPECS grade of 4 or more, and a disease duration of less than 3 months. Patients with uncontrolled infections, other autoimmune diseases, pregnancy or lactation were excluded. Diagnoses relied on clinical symptoms, serum thyroxine and TRAb, thyroid ultrasound and orbital computed tomography. PBMCs were isolated from approximately 10 ml of fresh peripheral blood by Ficoll-Paque density gradient centrifugation. Total RNA was extracted using Trizol reagent, and RNA quality was assessed on an Agilent 2100 Bioanalyzer.

Amplification of TCR beta CDR3 regions was carried out from RNA transcripts. For the first round of RT-PCR on the TCR CDR3, the HTBI primer set was used together with the Qiagen OneStep RT-PCR kit. Libraries were constructed in a second round of multiplex PCR, after which size selection and purification were performed. Libraries were sequenced paired-end with 100 bp reads on an Illumina HiSeq2000. In the authors' own workflow: Raw data were processed with SOAPnuke, discarding reads with adapters, uncalled bases, mean Phred below 15, or no exact constant-primer or identifier match. High-quality paired reads were merged with COPE v1.2.5, and unique nucleotide sequences were defined as clonotypes. Clonotypes were aligned to IMGT TRBV, TRBD and TRBJ reference segments using MiTCR v1.1. The analysis was restricted to V-J combinations with a frequency above 0.0001, which together covered 99% to 99.2% of the repertoires. A TCS score was defined as the ratio between F50 (clonal expansion) and ExV (chaos), using BLOSUM62-based TCRdist between CDR3 peptides within each V-J. Welch's t-statistics and random forest reduced around 550 V-J features to fewer than 15, which were used in a naive Bayes classifier (R e1071). Using fastp trimming at Q25 and MiXCR clonotype assembly, TCRdb reanalyzed the public sequencing data and kept in-frame beta chains. Merged by CDR3 protein, the rows form single entries marked with the most common genes and DNA. V and J calls and clone size were set by TCRdb, not the authors. In this sample the table shows about 250,000 distinct CDR3 sequences, around 24% of which occur a single time. The ten top clones hold about a third of the sample.

Sample: blood. This TCR was recovered from a middle-aged woman with Graves' ophthalmopathy. Recombination joined TRBV5-1 with TRBJ1-1, with no confidently assigned D gene. The CDR3 in this case is CASSLGPSTEAFF. The nucleotide sequence reads as follows: TGCGCCAGCAGCTTGGGTCCGTCAACTGAAGCTTTCTTT.